This entry describes one TCR beta chain. Under the authors' procedure: Nucleated cell counts were estimated from reference gene primer amplification. TCRdb's copy holds only in-frame clones and misses some; the assay was immunoSEQ multiplex PCR. V, J and clone size reflect that table, while D and trimming were determined from the DNA. The sample records 200,000 to 250,000 clones, about 91% being singletons. Enrolment of Seattle patients took place during active infection, and they were followed longitudinally. This specimen belongs to a study of blood T cell repertoires in COVID-19. Study overall: Sites across the United States, Italy and Spain contributed samples from acute and convalescent COVID-19.

The V segment lost 5 bases and the J segment 7 bases; nucleotides outside the gene matches: 14. Looked up from germline, CDR1 is SGHAT and CDR2 is FQNNGV. The CDR3 has 16 residues. The chain carries TRBV11-2 and TRBJ2-1; TRBD2 matches 7 bases. Sequencing was done on a sample of peripheral blood. This sequence originates from a woman aged 25 to 39 with COVID-19, enrolled during active disease. The CDR3 is CASSPVGLAALNEQFF. DNA of the CDR3: TGTGCCAGCAGCCCTGTCGGCCTAGCGGCTCTTAATGAGCAGTTCTTC.